A selection of T cell receptor beta chains follows, all from one sample in a study of OX40 agonist ivuxolimab in advanced cancers. The protocol was immunoSEQ multiplex PCR, while the TCRdb copy is restricted to in-frame clones and leaves out a portion. The data show some 54,000 clones, about 83% seen once. The material sequenced was CD4+ or CD8+ T cells sorted from blood, taken in a trial of the OX40 agonist ivuxolimab. These TCRs come from an adult with an advanced solid tumor such as melanoma, head and neck, liver or kidney cancer. Each CDR3 is given with its conserved first and last residue. A D gene is named only where the DNA matches it firmly. The size entry is marked missing in some rows and otherwise reads once, few, many or a size class.

v_gene: TRBV9
j_gene: TRBJ2-3
d_gene: TRBD2
abundance: once
CDR3nt: TGTGCCAGCAGCGTATCCGGGACTAGCACGACAGATACGCAGTATTTT
CDR3aa: CASSVSGTSTTDTQYF

v_gene: TRBV5-1
j_gene: TRBJ2-7
d_gene: TRBD2
abundance: .
CDR3nt: TGCGCCAGCAGCTCGGGACTAGCGGGTGTCTACGAGCAGTACTTC
CDR3aa: CASSSGLAGVYEQYF

v_gene: TRBV9
j_gene: TRBJ1-4
d_gene: .
abundance: .
CDR3nt: TGTGCCAGCAGCGTCGGCAGGGCTGAGGAAAAACTGTTTTTT
CDR3aa: CASSVGRAEEKLFF

v_gene: TRBV27
j_gene: TRBJ1-2
d_gene: TRBD1
abundance: .
CDR3nt: TGTGCCAGCAAACTCTCTGGGCAGGGGGCCAGCTATGGCTACACCTTC
CDR3aa: CASKLSGQGASYGYTF

v_gene: TRBV2
j_gene: TRBJ2-2
d_gene: .
abundance: .
CDR3nt: TGTGCCAGCATAGGGCCGGGAGTGGTCACCGGGGAGCTGTTTTTT
CDR3aa: CASIGPGVVTGELFF

v_gene: TRBV10-1
j_gene: TRBJ2-1
d_gene: .
abundance: .
CDR3nt: TGCGCCAGCAGTGAGCGGGAGCGGGAGCAGTTCTTC
CDR3aa: CASSEREREQFF

v_gene: TRBV19
j_gene: TRBJ2-7
d_gene: TRBD2
abundance: .
CDR3nt: TGTGCCAGTACGAGCGGGAGGGCCGGGGAGCAGTACTTC
CDR3aa: CASTSGRAGEQYF

v_gene: TRBV5-4
j_gene: TRBJ2-5
d_gene: TRBD1
abundance: .
CDR3nt: TGTGCCAGCAGCGCTGAACGAATAGACAGGGGCTTCCAAGAGACCCAGTACTTC
CDR3aa: CASSAERIDRGFQETQYF

v_gene: TRBV12-5
j_gene: TRBJ2-3
d_gene: .
abundance: .
CDR3nt: TGTGCTAGTGGTTTGGGATCCTCTGCCACAGATACGCAGTATTTT
CDR3aa: CASGLGSSATDTQYF

v_gene: TRBV28
j_gene: TRBJ1-5
d_gene: TRBD1
abundance: .
CDR3nt: TGTGCCAGCACATTAGGGGGGACAGGGGATAGCAATCAGCCCCAGCATTTT
CDR3aa: CASTLGGTGDSNQPQHF

v_gene: TRBV19
j_gene: TRBJ1-3
d_gene: .
abundance: .
CDR3nt: TGTGCCAGTAGTGTTGGGACTACCGGAAACACCATATATTTT
CDR3aa: CASSVGTTGNTIYF

v_gene: TRBV28
j_gene: TRBJ2-2
d_gene: .
abundance: .
CDR3nt: TGTGCCAGCCGTACATCCCCCCTGGCCGGGGGAGCCGGGGAGCTGTTTTTT
CDR3aa: CASRTSPLAGGAGELFF

v_gene: TRBV20-1
j_gene: TRBJ2-7
d_gene: .
abundance: .
CDR3nt: TGCAGTGCTGCCAGGGGATACGAGCAGTACTTC
CDR3aa: CSAARGYEQYF

v_gene: TRBV28
j_gene: TRBJ2-7
d_gene: .
abundance: .
CDR3nt: TGTGCCAGCAGTTCCCCCGTGGCGCCAACCTACGAGCAGTACTTC
CDR3aa: CASSSPVAPTYEQYF

v_gene: TRBV6-5
j_gene: TRBJ2-2
d_gene: .
abundance: .
CDR3nt: TGTGCCAGCTGGGACACCGGGGAGCTGTTTTTT
CDR3aa: CASWDTGELFF

v_gene: TRBV20-1
j_gene: TRBJ1-2
d_gene: .
abundance: .
CDR3nt: TGCAGTGCCAAGTATAACTATGGCTACACCTTC
CDR3aa: CSAKYNYGYTF

v_gene: TRBV5-1
j_gene: TRBJ2-7
d_gene: TRBD2
abundance: once
CDR3nt: TGCGCCAGCAGCTTCCGAGCCGGCACTAGCGAGCACTACGAGCAGTACTTC
CDR3aa: CASSFRAGTSEHYEQYF

v_gene: TRBV6-1
j_gene: TRBJ2-1
d_gene: .
abundance: .
CDR3nt: TGTGCCAGCAGTGAAAGCATAGGCAGGGGCCGCATATTTGGGCAGTTCTTC
CDR3aa: CASSESIGRGRIFGQFF

v_gene: TRBV28
j_gene: TRBJ1-2
d_gene: TRBD1
abundance: .
CDR3nt: TGTGCCAGCAGTCTACAGGGAGGGGGCAACTATGGCTACACCTTC
CDR3aa: CASSLQGGGNYGYTF

v_gene: TRBV5-1
j_gene: TRBJ1-1
d_gene: .
abundance: .
CDR3nt: TGCGCCAGCAGCTCCTCGTGGAACATGAACACTGAAGCTTTCTTT
CDR3aa: CASSSSWNMNTEAFF

v_gene: TRBV19
j_gene: TRBJ2-2
d_gene: .
abundance: .
CDR3nt: TGTGCCAGTAGACCCCGACAGGTTAACACCGGGGAGCTGTTTTTT
CDR3aa: CASRPRQVNTGELFF

v_gene: TRBV11-2
j_gene: TRBJ2-1
d_gene: TRBD2
abundance: .
CDR3nt: TGTGCCAGCAGCAAGATAGCGGGTTATTACAATGAGCAGTTCTTC
CDR3aa: CASSKIAGYYNEQFF

v_gene: TRBV25-1
j_gene: TRBJ2-7
d_gene: .
abundance: .
CDR3nt: TGTGCCAGCAGTGAAGCGGGTCTGAGGGACGAGCAGTACTTC
CDR3aa: CASSEAGLRDEQYF

v_gene: TRBV5-1
j_gene: TRBJ1-5
d_gene: .
abundance: .
CDR3nt: TGCGCCAGCAGCTTGGAGGGGTATCAGCCCCAGCATTTT
CDR3aa: CASSLEGYQPQHF

v_gene: TRBV2
j_gene: TRBJ2-1
d_gene: TRBD2
abundance: .
CDR3nt: TGTGCCAGCAAGCTAGCGGGAGACAATGAGCAGTTCTTC
CDR3aa: CASKLAGDNEQFF

v_gene: TRBV5-6
j_gene: TRBJ2-4
d_gene: .
abundance: few
CDR3nt: TGTGCCAGCCACCTTGTCCGAGGGGCAGCCAAAAACATTCAGTACTTC
CDR3aa: CASHLVRGAAKNIQYF

v_gene: TRBV11-3
j_gene: TRBJ2-7
d_gene: .
abundance: .
CDR3nt: TGTGCCAGCAGCTTAGATGCGTGGGGCGGTGAGAAACACTACGAGCAGTACTTC
CDR3aa: CASSLDAWGGEKHYEQYF

v_gene: TRBV5-8
j_gene: TRBJ2-3
d_gene: .
abundance: .
CDR3nt: TGTGCCAGCAGCCCAGGGACCGTACGGAGCACAGATACGCAGTATTTT
CDR3aa: CASSPGTVRSTDTQYF